One and the same sample provided the 14 T cell receptor beta chains below, sequenced in a study of T cell repertoires in cytomegalovirus infection. These receptors have no known antigen. TCRdb called the reads again in MiXCR, with one record for every CDR3 protein. The sample carries about 310,000 distinct CDR3 sequences, 25% recorded once. The specimen comprised cultured PBMCs, sampled from culture after CMV antigen stimulation. All receptors come from a human donor in good health (CMV status not recorded). Some clones in this sample may be carry-over from other donors' samples.

V gene TRBV29-1 combines with J gene TRBJ2-5; D gene uncertain. The CDR3 extends over 13 amino acids. Germline loops: CDR1 SQVTM, CDR2 ANQGSEA. V lost 3 bases and J lost 4, with 12 bases in between. The CDR3 reads CSVDQGWGETQYF. The CDR3 DNA sequence: TGCAGCGTTGATCAAGGGTGGGGAGAGACCCAGTACTTC. The entire variable domain, with the rest obtained from reference TRBV29-1 and TRBJ2-5, is as follows: SAVISQKPSRDICQRGTSLTIQCQVDSQVTMMFWYRQQPGQSLTLIATANQGSEATYESGFVIDKFPISRPNLTFSTLTVSNMSPEDSSIYLCSVDQGWGETQYFGPGTRLLVL.

The chain recombines TRBV6-2 or TRBV6-3 with TRBJ2-1; D uncertain. V dropped 6 bases and J dropped 4 bases, with 16 bases sitting between them. Looked up from germline, CDR1 is MNHEY and CDR2 is SVGEGT. The CDR3 totals 15 residues. DNA of the CDR3: TGTGCCAGCAGGGTCGCAGGCCGCCGATACAATGAGCAGTTCTTC. Protein: CASRVAGRRYNEQFF.

J is TRBJ1-2 and V is TRBV25-1, with D perhaps matching TRBD1 (5 bases). Germline V gene sequence: CDR1 MGHDK, CDR2 SYGVNS. CDR3 length equals 14 residues. V gave up 8 bases and J gave up 4 bases, with 17 bases separating them. The CDR3 is CASGEQEHIYGYTF. The CDR3 coding sequence is TGTGCCAGCGGGGAACAGGAACATATCTATGGCTACACCTTC.

V gene TRBV7-9 combines with J gene TRBJ2-1; the D gene could be TRBD1 or TRBD2 (5 bases each). The V gene lost 0 bases and the J gene lost 5 bases, with 14 bases spanning the gap. Germline V CDR1 and CDR2: SEHNR, FQNEAQ (reference sequence). This CDR3 contains 16 residues. CDR3 protein: CASSLALGARNNEQFF. CDR3 coding DNA: TGTGCCAGCAGCTTAGCCCTCGGGGCTAGGAACAATGAGCAGTTCTTC.

The chain carries TRBV12-3 or TRBV12-4 and TRBJ1-2, with D perhaps TRBD1 (6 bases). Trimming removed 4 bases at V and 7 bases at J, with 16 bases between. There are 14 residues in the CDR3. CDR3 nucleotides: TGTGCCAGCAGTTCCCTATGGACAGCCGGTGGCTACACCTTC. This codes for CASSSLWTAGGYTF.

The chain joins TRBV28 to TRBJ1-4, with 8 nucleotides matching TRBD1. V lost 5 bases and J lost 6; bases outside the gene matches: 8. The CDR3 has 15 residues. CDR1 is MDHEN and CDR2 is SYDVKM in the germline V gene. CDR3 amino acids: CASSRAGTGYEKLFF. CDR3 nucleotide sequence: TGTGCCAGCAGTCGGGCGGGGACAGGCTATGAAAAACTGTTTTTT.

The rearrangement joins TRBV19 to TRBJ1-5; perhaps TRBD1 as D (5 bases). The CDR3 spans 16 residues. V shed 7 bases and J shed 1 base, with 17 bases lying between them. Germline V gene lookup returns CDR1 LNHDA and CDR2 SQIVND (reference sequence). CDR3 sequence: CASTFLGRGSNQPQHF. CDR3 in DNA: TGTGCCAGTACCTTCCTGGGGAGGGGAAGCAATCAGCCCCAGCATTTT.

The sample holds many counts of this clonotype. The chain recombines TRBV7-2 with TRBJ2-5; 7 nucleotides align to TRBD1. CDR1 and CDR2 (germline): SGHTA, FQGNSA. The CDR3 sequence is 18 residues long. The V and J ends lost 5 bases and 0 bases, in that order; junction bases with no gene match: 15. CDR3 DNA: TGTGCCAGCAGCCCAAGCCCCTTGACAGGGAGCTACCAAGAGACCCAGTACTTC. It is translated as CASSPSPLTGSYQETQYF.

V gene TRBV7-9 combines with J gene TRBJ1-5, with unresolved D. The CDR3 totals 13 residues. CDR1 and CDR2 from the germline V gene are SEHNR and FQNEAQ (reference sequence). V shed 5 bases and J shed 0 bases, with 5 bases lying between them. The CDR3 DNA reads as TGTGCCAGCAGCAAGAGTAGCAATCAGCCCCAGCATTTT. Translating gives CASSKSSNQPQHF.

The chain employs TRBV19 and TRBJ1-1, with D hard to call. From germline, CDR1 is LNHDA and CDR2 SQIVND (reference sequence). The V end lost 9 bases, the J end lost 12 bases, and 20 bases lay between the germline ends. The CDR3 totals 12 residues. The CDR3 here is CASTELSLKPFF. The CDR3 nucleotides are TGTGCCAGCACCGAACTCAGTCTTAAACCTTTCTTT. The whole variable domain, filled in from reference TRBV19 and TRBJ1-1, reads DGGITQSPKYLFRKEGQNVTLSCEQNLNHDAMYWYRQDPGQGLRLIYYSQIVNDFQKGDIAEGYSVSREKKESFPLTVTSAQKNPTAFYLCASTELSLKPFFGQGTRLTVV.

The chain has TRBV20-1 and TRBJ1-2; 11 bases fit TRBD1. The CDR3 loop spans 13 amino acids. CDR1 DFQATT and CDR2 SNEGSKA come from the germline V gene (reference sequence). Trimming at V came to 5 bases and at J to 8 bases, leaving 7 bases not matched to a gene. In DNA, the CDR3 is TGCAGTGCTGCAGGACAGGGGGCGAGGGGCTACACCTTC. Translated: CSAAGQGARGYTF.

The V call is TRBV13, the J call TRBJ2-7; 7 positions match TRBD1. The CDR3 consists of 14 residues. After removal of 4 bases from V and 6 bases from J, the junction contained 9 bases not matched to a gene. Germline CDR1 and CDR2: PRHDT and FYEKMQ (reference sequence). The CDR3 nucleotides are TGTGCCAGCAGCTCCGGGACAGAGACCCTCGAGCAGTACTTC. This encodes CASSSGTETLEQYF. Full variable domain (missing parts from reference TRBV13 and TRBJ2-7): AAGVIQSPRHLIKEKRETATLKCYPIPRHDTVYWYQQGPGQDPQFLISFYEKMQSDKGSIPDRFSAQQFSDYHSELNMSSLELGDSALYFCASSSGTETLEQYFGPGTRLTVT.

The sample holds many counts of this clonotype. The chain uses TRBV7-2 and TRBJ2-1, with 9 bases lining up with TRBD2. The CDR3 extends over 14 amino acids. With V trimmed by 1 base and J by 9 bases, 4 bases remained unmatched. Germline CDR1 is SGHTA and CDR2 is FQGNSA. The CDR3 sequence is CASSLVGTSTEQFF. CDR3 DNA: TGTGCCAGCAGCTTAGTGGGGACTAGCACTGAGCAGTTCTTC.

This clonotype was seen a few times. The V gene is TRBV20-1, the J gene TRBJ2-7, with TRBD1 matching over 8 bases. The J segment lost 4 bases and the V segment lost 6 bases, leaving 8 bases of the junction unmatched. This CDR3 spans 13 amino acids. The germline V gene encodes CDR1 DFQATT and CDR2 SNEGSKA (reference sequence). This CDR3 is CSAPAGGAYEQYF. CDR3 sequence (DNA): TGCAGTGCCCCCGCAGGGGGCGCGTACGAGCAGTACTTC.